The 18 T cell receptor beta chains below all came from one sample that was sequenced in a study of T cell clonality in common variable immunodeficiency. Whole-study results and caveats: Fewer deletions and N-nucleotide insertions were reportedly seen in common variable immunodeficiency TCR beta sequences.

Data came from immunoSEQ multiplex PCR; TCRdb stores just in-frame clones and leaves some out. This repertoire holds about 19,000 clones, and none appear only once. Their target antigens are unknown. The specimen sequenced was peripheral blood mononuclear cells. Receptors originate from a human donor with common variable immunodeficiency.

This clone showed up just a few times. Coverage ceases 3 residues before the CDR3 finishes, and the germline J gene fills in the end. V is TRBV5-1 and J is TRBJ2-7; TRBD2 might be the D (5 bases). CDR1 SGHRS and CDR2 YFSETQ come from the germline V gene. The CDR3 length is 12 residues. Deletions cut 2 bases from V and 3 bases from J, with 6 bases between. Partial CDR3 DNA: TGCGCCAGCAGCTTCGACTACTACGAG. Protein sequence: CASSFDYYE. The CDR3 in full is CASSFDYYEQYF.

This clone was seen only a few times. The read ends 3 residues shy of where the CDR3 ends; the end is completed using the germline J gene. The rearrangement uses TRBV20-1 and TRBJ1-2, with 8 bases identical to TRBD1. Germline lookup yields CDR1 DFQATT and CDR2 SNEGSKA (reference sequence). V trimming: 0 bases; J trimming: 4 bases; junction bases outside the gene matches: 7. The CDR3 length is 15 residues. CDR3 DNA, as far as it was read: TGCAGTGCTAGAGATTGTCGCAGGGGGCTCTATGGC. Translating gives CSARDCRRGLYG. The whole CDR3 is CSARDCRRGLYGYTF.

In this sample, this clone turned up many times. The CDR3 end lies 3 residues beyond the end of the read and is filled in from the germline J gene. This chain joins TRBV5-1 and TRBJ2-6, with D possibly matching TRBD1 (6 bases). Deletions cut 7 bases from V and 0 bases from J, with 17 bases between. CDR3 length equals 17 residues. Germline V gene lookup returns CDR1 SGHRS and CDR2 YFSETQ. CDR3 DNA, as far as it was read: TGCGCCAGCGCCGCGGACAGCGCTATCTCTGGGGCCAACGTC. Protein sequence: CASAADSAISGANV. The CDR3 in its entirety is CASAADSAISGANVLTF.

Points on this clone: Read data end 3 residues before the CDR3 end; the end is taken from the germline J gene. The V gene is TRBV6-2 or TRBV6-3, the J gene TRBJ2-7, with TRBD2 matching 8 bases. V shed 2 bases, J shed 5 bases, and the junction held 8 bases outside the gene matches. Germline CDR1 and CDR2: MNHEY and SVGEGT. The CDR3 has 15 amino acids. The CDR3 is CASSYGGLVYDEQYF. The part of the CDR3 DNA that was read is TGTGCCAGCAGTTACGGGGGACTAGTATATGACGAG.

The sample holds a few counts of this clone. The read terminates 3 residues ahead of where the CDR3 ends, so the germline J gene completes it. The chain uses TRBV2 and TRBJ2-7, with D possibly TRBD2 on 6 matching bases. Germline V CDR1 and CDR2: SNHLY, FYNNEI. The V and J ends lost 4 bases and 4 bases respectively, with 14 bases between them. The CDR3 runs 14 residues. Partial CDR3 DNA: TGTGCCAGCAGTGGTTGGCGGGGTACATACGAG. Translation gives CASSGWRGTYE. The entire CDR3 reads CASSGWRGTYEQYF. The full variable domain, rest sourced from reference TRBV2 and TRBJ2-7, is EPEVTQTPSHQVTQMGQEVILRCVPISNHLYFYWYRQILGQKVEFLVSFYNNEISEKSEIFDDQFSVERPDGSNFTLKIRSTKLEDSAMYFCASSGWRGTYEQYFGPGTRLTVT.

This clone appeared a few times. The read finishes 3 residues shy of the CDR3 end, and the germline J gene is used to complete it. This chain uses TRBV5-1 with TRBJ2-7, with TRBD1 matching over 7 bases. This CDR3 has 15 amino acids. The trim removed 0 bases at V and 0 bases at J, leaving 3 bases unmatched. Germline V lookup: CDR1 SGHRS, CDR2 YFSETQ. CDR3: CASSLEGQNSYEQYF. The covered CDR3 bases are TGCGCCAGCAGCTTGGAGGGACAGAACTCCTACGAG.

In its sample, this clone was seen a few times. The CDR3 is cut off 3 residues early in the read; its end comes from the germline J gene. This chain joins TRBV5-1 and TRBJ2-7, with TRBD1 as a possible D gene (6 bases). CDR3 size: 15 residues. Germline values: CDR1 SGHRS, CDR2 YFSETQ. V lost 0 bases and J 3 bases, leaving 13 bases between the germline ends. The CDR3 is CASSLGSGEGYEQYF. The part of the CDR3 DNA that was read is TGCGCCAGCAGCTTGGGTTCAGGGGAAGGCTACGAG.

The sample holds a few counts of this clone. The read stops 3 residues short of the end of the CDR3; the missing end is completed from the germline J gene. This chain joins TRBV18 and TRBJ2-7; 10 bases are a match to TRBD1. The CDR3 sequence is 16 residues long. Looked up from germline, CDR1 is KGHSH and CDR2 is LQKENI. The V and J ends lost 4 bases and 5 bases, in that order; junction bases with no gene match: 11. The covered CDR3 bases are TGTGCCAGCTCACGACAATGGACAGGGGGTGGCAACGAG. Translating gives CASSRQWTGGGNE. The CDR3 reads in full as CASSRQWTGGGNEQYF.

With respect to this clone: Read sequence stops 3 residues before the CDR3 end, and the germline J gene provides the missing end. The chain joins TRBV18 to TRBJ2-6, with 9 bases lining up with TRBD1. The ends lost 3 bases at V and 0 bases at J; junction bases unmatched: 0. Germline lookup yields CDR1 KGHSH and CDR2 LQKENI. The CDR3 is 16 residues long. The sequenced part of the CDR3 DNA is TGTGCCAGCTCACCGGGACAGGGCTCTGGGGCCAACGTC. This sequence encodes CASSPGQGSGANV. The whole CDR3 reads CASSPGQGSGANVLTF.

About this clone: The read falls 3 residues short of the CDR3 end, and the missing part is taken from the germline J gene. The chain has TRBV7-2 and TRBJ2-5; 7 nucleotides match TRBD1. Losses at the gene ends were 5 bases for V and 1 base for J; bases not matched to a gene: 7. The CDR3 is made up of 15 amino acids. The germline CDR1 and CDR2 sequences are SGHTA and FQGNSA. CDR3 in amino acids: CASSPPRTGQETQYF. CDR3 DNA, as far as it was read: TGTGCCAGCAGCCCGCCTCGGACAGGCCAAGAGACC.

In this sample, this clone turned up a few times. CDR3 in amino acids: CASRLPHIGEAGELFF. The CDR3 bases that were read are TGTGCCAGCAGACTACCTCACATAGGGGAGGCCGGGGAG. The chain carries TRBV6-2 or TRBV6-3 and TRBJ2-2, with a tentative D call TRBD2 (6 bases). The read falls 3 residues short of the CDR3 end, and the missing part is taken from the germline J gene. V shed 6 bases and J shed 6 bases, with 20 bases lying between them. CDR3 length: 16 amino acids. The germline V gene has CDR1 MNHEY and CDR2 SVGEGT.

Remarks on this clone: The CDR3 is cut off 3 residues early in the read; its end comes from the germline J gene. The rearrangement uses TRBV2 and TRBJ2-1, with D perhaps TRBD2 (5 bases). V shed 2 bases and J shed 5 bases, with 13 bases lying between them. Germline values: CDR1 SNHLY, CDR2 FYNNEI. This CDR3 region has 15 residues. The DNA read from the CDR3 is TGTGCCAGCAGTGAAATCCAGCGGCTAAACAATGAG. It specifies CASSEIQRLNNE. The entire CDR3 protein is CASSEIQRLNNEQFF.

Concerning this clone: The read is 3 residues too short to cover the CDR3 end, so that end is filled in from the germline J gene. V gene TRBV19 combines with J gene TRBJ2-1; TRBD2 aligns across 14 bases. The CDR3 has 18 residues. In germline, CDR1 is LNHDA, CDR2 SQIVND (reference sequence). V shed 6 bases and J 1 base; nucleotides not matched to a gene: 8. The CDR3 here is CASRPGLAGVKSYNEQFF. The covered CDR3 bases are TGTGCCAGTAGACCGGGACTAGCGGGAGTCAAATCCTACAATGAG.

To note about this clone: Read coverage stops 3 residues before the CDR3 terminus; the germline J gene supplies the remainder. V usage is TRBV7-9 and J usage is TRBJ1-4; TRBD1 matches 8 bases. Germline CDR1 SEHNR, CDR2 FQNEAQ (reference sequence). The CDR3 length is 15 residues. With 5 bases clipped from V and 6 bases from J, the junction kept 8 bases outside the gene matches. CDR3 DNA (partial): TGTGCCAGCAGCGGACAGGGACTTTCGGATGAAAAA. It specifies CASSGQGLSDEK. The whole CDR3 sequence is CASSGQGLSDEKLFF.

Points on this clone: The missing CDR3 end, 3 residues past where the read stops, is filled in from the germline J gene. The rearrangement uses TRBV19 and TRBJ2-1, with 9 bases aligning to TRBD1. The CDR3 is made up of 14 amino acids. Germline trimming cut 2 bases from V and 7 bases from J; bases unmatched to any gene: 3. Germline CDR1 and CDR2: LNHDA and SQIVND (reference sequence). CDR3: CASSIQGTGNEQFF. The sequenced part of the CDR3 DNA is TGTGCCAGTAGTATACAGGGGACAGGGAATGAG. The entire variable domain, with the rest obtained from reference TRBV19 and TRBJ2-1, is as follows: DGGITQSPKYLFRKEGQNVTLSCEQNLNHDAMYWYRQDPGQGLRLIYYSQIVNDFQKGDIAEGYSVSREKKESFPLTVTSAQKNPTAFYLCASSIQGTGNEQFFGPGTRLTVL.

This clone was found many times. The CDR3 end falls 3 residues outside the read, so it is completed with the germline J gene. V is TRBV10-3 and J is TRBJ1-1; D might be TRBD1 (6 bases). The CDR3 extends over 14 amino acids. Germline assignment: CDR1 ENHRY and CDR2 SYGVKD. V lost 7 bases, J lost 0 bases, and 12 bases lay in between. The sequenced part of the CDR3 DNA is TGTGCCATCAAGAGAGGGGGTATGAACACTGAA. This gives the protein CAIKRGGMNTE. The entire CDR3 is CAIKRGGMNTEAFF.

This clone has just a few counts. From the germline J gene comes the end of the CDR3, since the read stops 3 residues before it. The chain couples TRBV6-2 or TRBV6-3 to TRBJ1-1; TRBD1 is a possible D gene (5 bases). V shed 1 base and J shed 4 bases, with 7 bases lying between them. In germline, CDR1 is MNHEY, CDR2 SVGEGT. The CDR3 runs to 13 residues. CDR3 DNA, as far as it was read: TGTGCCAGCAGTTACTTCGGGGGCACTGAA. Translation gives CASSYFGGTE. The whole CDR3 protein is CASSYFGGTEAFF.

This clone was observed at least ten times. The read finishes 3 residues shy of the CDR3 end, and the germline J gene is used to complete it. This chain links TRBV30 with TRBJ1-3; the match to TRBD1 covers 8 bases. Losses at the gene ends were 4 bases for V and 6 bases for J; bases not matched to a gene: 8. The germline CDR1 and CDR2 sequences are GTSNPN and SVGIG (reference sequence). The CDR3 extends over 14 amino acids. The CDR3 DNA, read in part, is TGTGCCTGGACCCGACAGGGGCGTGTAAACACC. Translated: CAWTRQGRVNT. The whole CDR3 sequence reads CAWTRQGRVNTIYF.